This T cell receptor (beta chain) emerged from a study of T cell repertoires in cytomegalovirus infection (dated by TCRdb to between 2018 and 2020). As for the study more broadly: Peptide stimulations targeted recently identified HLA-C-restricted CMV epitopes, whose presentation resists viral immunomodulation, together with well-studied HLA-B-restricted epitopes. The HLA type of each donor mattered for the analysis, because public TCR beta signatures pointed to carriage of CMV infection along with the matching HLA type. Overall study results and their limits: Carriers of CMV infection plus the relevant HLA type were discriminated by the cumulative frequency of public TCR beta family members in the study cohort and in an independent approximately 350-donor cohort. In the ex vivo response, HLA-C-restricted CMV-specific TCR beta clonotypes were dominant, and in two of eight donors the single most frequent clonotype came from this HLA-C-restricted group.

V lost 5 bases and J lost 6 bases, and the count of bases not matched to a germline gene is 8. The CDR3 numbers 14 residues from cysteine through phenylalanine. Only CDR3 DNA is held: 42 bases, read in frame from base 1. This clonotype came up a few times. This clone's antigen is unknown. Qualities for individual bases were not recorded, and no much larger clone is one base off. Per the publication, the treatment or condition label means: in vitro stimulation with specific CMV peptide epitopes to enrich CMV-specific T cells. The run used an Illumina HiSeq 1500. TCRdb itself trimmed the public reads at Q25 with fastp, ran MiXCR and retained productive beta chains. Entries are consolidated by CDR3 protein sequence, retaining the most common genes and DNA. The sample yields 750,000 to 950,000 distinct CDR3 sequences; around 29% were counted once. About 12% of the sample is in the top ten clones.

This receptor was identified in a human donor in good health (CMV status not recorded). Some clones in this sample may be carry-over from other donors' samples. In this chain, TRBV12-3 or TRBV12-4 is recombined with TRBJ2-5, and TRBD1 aligns with 8 junction nucleotides. Sample: cultured CD8+ T cells from PBMCs, taken from culture after CMV antigen stimulation. CDR3 sequence: CASSLQGAAKTQYF. The bases are TGTGCCAGCAGTCTCCAGGGGGCCGCAAAGACCCAGTACTTC.